One TCR beta chain is described in this entry. Its antigen remains unidentified. No much larger clone is present one base from it, and per-base qualities are unavailable. The sample originates from a study of T cell repertoires in cytomegalovirus infection (dated by TCRdb to the late 2010s). Concerning the study at large: The peptide stimulations were aimed at well-studied HLA-B-restricted epitopes as well as recently identified HLA-C-restricted CMV epitopes, whose presentation resists viral immunomodulation. Donor HLA type was relevant to the analysis, because carriage of CMV infection together with the matching HLA type was indicated by public TCR beta signatures.

Beyond this particular receptor, the publication reports: The ex vivo response was dominated by HLA-C-restricted CMV-specific TCR beta clonotypes, which also provided the single most frequent clonotype in two of eight donors. In both this cohort and an independent roughly 400-donor cohort, the cumulative frequency of public TCR beta family members distinguished carriers of CMV infection plus the relevant HLA type.

TCRdb records Illumina HiSeq 1500 as the sequencer. Starting from the raw public reads, TCRdb applied fastp trimming at Q25, assembled clones with MiXCR and retained in-frame beta chains. Rows are unified per CDR3 protein, each entry keeping the most common DNA and genes. The sample contains some 480,000 distinct CDR3 sequences, 33% of them found a single time. The ten largest clones capture roughly a sixth of the sample. This specimen's treatment or condition label, per the study, means: in vitro stimulation with specific CMV peptide epitopes to enrich CMV-specific T cells. The source material was cultured PBMCs, sampled from culture after CMV antigen stimulation. The TCR originated in a human donor in good health (CMV status not recorded). Some clones in this sample may be carry-over from other donors' samples.

The CDR3 corresponds to CASTVFYGAGANVLTF. The sequenced DNA is TGTGCCAGCACCGTGTTCTACGGAGCTGGGGCCAACGTCCTGACTTTC. The rearranged segments are TRBV7-9 and TRBJ2-6; the D gene cannot be resolved reliably. V loses 7 bases, J loses 2 bases, and the germline ends lie 15 bases apart. Spanning cysteine to phenylalanine, the CDR3 consists of 16 amino acids. Solely the CDR3 DNA is kept, with 48 bases framed from the first base. As encoded in the germline V gene (reference sequence), CDR1 is SEHNR while CDR2 is FQNEAQ. When the CDR3 is completed using the reference TRBV7-9 and TRBJ2-6 genes on either side, the full variable domain is DTGVSQNPRHKITKRGQNVTFRCDPISEHNRLYWYRQTLGQGPEFLTYFQNEAQLEKSRLLSDRFSAERPKGSFSTLEIQRTEQGDSAMYLCASTVFYGAGANVLTFGAGSRLTVL.